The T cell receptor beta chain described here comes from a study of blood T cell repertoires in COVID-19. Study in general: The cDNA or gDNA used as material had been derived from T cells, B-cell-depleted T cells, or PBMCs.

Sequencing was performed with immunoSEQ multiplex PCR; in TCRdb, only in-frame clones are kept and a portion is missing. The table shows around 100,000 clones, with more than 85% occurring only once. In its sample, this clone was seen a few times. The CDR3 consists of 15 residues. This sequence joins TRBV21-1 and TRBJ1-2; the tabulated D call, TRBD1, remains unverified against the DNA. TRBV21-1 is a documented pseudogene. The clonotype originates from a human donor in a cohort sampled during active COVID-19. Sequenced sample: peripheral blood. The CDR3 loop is CASSKVRQGKSGYTF. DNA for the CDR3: TGTGCCAGCAGCAAAGTGAGACAGGGGAAGAGTGGCTACACCTTC.